These 16 T cell receptor beta chains came from one sample sequenced in a study of chemoradiotherapy in HPV16-positive cancers. Libraries were prepared by immunoSEQ multiplex PCR; TCRdb keeps only in-frame clonotypes and omits some of them. The sample includes about 25,000 clones, approximately 94% seen only once; the top ten take 22%. This specimen consisted of blood, obtained from a patient who underwent chemoradiotherapy. The receptors were gathered from a human donor with HPV-associated anogenital cancer.

The chain joins TRBV29-1 to TRBJ2-2; D is undetermined. The V gene's germline CDR1 is SQVTM and CDR2 ANQGSEA. This CDR3 has 14 amino acids. The V end lost 4 bases, the J end lost 0 bases, and 9 bases lay between the germline ends. CDR3 residues: CSVARAANTGELFF. CDR3 bases: TGCAGCGTTGCAAGGGCCGCGAACACCGGGGAGCTGTTTTTT.

This chain links TRBV27 with TRBJ2-7; 12 nucleotides match TRBD1. V trimming: 5 bases; J trimming: 6 bases; junction bases outside the gene matches: 8. CDR3 size: 15 residues. Germline V lookup: CDR1 MNHEY, CDR2 SMNVEV (reference sequence). The CDR3 reads CASSPGTGGRGEQYF. The CDR3 DNA reads as TGTGCCAGCAGTCCTGGGACAGGGGGCCGGGGCGAGCAGTACTTC.

This chain's CDR3 is CASSNRVAYEQYF. The CDR3 DNA reads TGTGCCAGCAGTAACAGGGTAGCCTACGAGCAGTACTTC. The chain employs TRBV6-5 and TRBJ2-7, with D possibly matching TRBD1 (6 bases). This CDR3 region has 13 residues. Germline V CDR1 and CDR2: MNHEY, SVGAGI. V lost 5 bases and J 2 bases, leaving 10 bases between the germline ends.

This chain links TRBV5-1 with TRBJ2-1; the match to TRBD2 covers 10 bases. The CDR3 is 14 amino acids. Trimming removed 4 bases from V and 5 bases from J; junction bases left unmatched: 3. Per germline, CDR1 SGHRS and CDR2 YFSETQ. CDR3 residues: CASSTGLANNEQFF. The CDR3 DNA reads TGCGCCAGCAGCACGGGACTAGCGAACAATGAGCAGTTCTTC.

The chain carries TRBV11-3 and TRBJ2-7; maybe TRBD2 (5 bases). Trimming cost V 5 bases and J 4 bases, with 27 bases left between them. From germline, CDR1 is SGHNT and CDR2 YENEEA. This CDR3 contains 18 residues. CDR3 in amino acids: CASSPTVRAHEWLYEQYF. DNA of the CDR3: TGTGCCAGCAGCCCTACCGTGAGGGCCCACGAATGGTTGTACGAGCAGTACTTC.

The chain recombines TRBV28 with TRBJ1-2; D might be TRBD1 (6 bases). Germline values: CDR1 MDHEN, CDR2 SYDVKM. The CDR3 sequence is 17 residues long. With 1 base removed from V and 2 bases from J, the gap between germline ends came to 17 bases. The chain's CDR3 is CASSLSYGAGANYGYTF. CDR3 nucleotides: TGTGCCAGCAGTTTATCTTACGGGGCGGGGGCCAACTATGGCTACACCTTC.

The rearrangement links TRBV5-1 to TRBJ2-5, with D perhaps matching TRBD1 (6 bases). Germline V CDR1 and CDR2: SGHRS, YFSETQ. The CDR3 totals 16 residues. V was clipped by 2 bases and J by 2 bases, with 16 bases between them. CDR3 in DNA: TGCGCCAGCAGCTTATGGACCACAGGGCCACAAGAGACCCAGTACTTC. Translating it yields CASSLWTTGPQETQYF.

This clone was seen only once. CDR3 nucleotide sequence: TGTGCCACCAGCAGAGATATGAATCAGCCCCAGCATTTT. Its protein product is CATSRDMNQPQHF. The gene calls are TRBV15 and TRBJ1-5; D is unresolved. V lost 0 bases to trimming and J lost 4 bases, with 4 bases between them. In germline, CDR1 is LNHNV, CDR2 YYDKDF (reference sequence). The CDR3 covers 13 residues.

The V gene is TRBV9, the J gene TRBJ2-5, with 15 bases identical to TRBD2. The V gene end was trimmed by 3 bases and the J gene end by 2 bases; junction bases not matched to a gene: 5. Germline V gives CDR1 SGDLS, CDR2 YYNGEE. This CDR3 comprises 17 residues. The CDR3 loop is CASSAGTSGGQQETQYF. For the CDR3, the DNA is TGTGCCAGCAGCGCCGGGACTAGCGGGGGGCAGCAAGAGACCCAGTACTTC.

This clone came up a few times. V and J are TRBV2 and TRBJ1-1; no firm D call. Germline CDR1 reads SNHLY; CDR2 reads FYNNEI. This CDR3 spans 13 amino acids. Trimming left V 1 base short and J 6 bases short, with 9 bases between. CDR3: CASSEDGSSEAFF. CDR3 nucleotide sequence: TGTGCCAGCAGTGAAGATGGTTCCTCTGAAGCTTTCTTT.

The chain employs TRBV10-2 and TRBJ1-5; TRBD1 aligns across 8 bases. The CDR3 contains 17 residues. Germline-derived CDR1 and CDR2 are WSHSY and SAAADI. Losses at the gene ends were 7 bases for V and 9 bases for J; bases not matched to a gene: 20. The DNA of the CDR3 is TGCGCCAGCACGCCCGACAGGGGAAGTCAAGAATGGTCGCCCCAGCATTTT. Its translation: CASTPDRGSQEWSPQHF.

V gene TRBV6-1 combines with J gene TRBJ2-3, with 9 bases that match TRBD1. Germline CDR1 and CDR2: MNHNS and SASEGT. CDR3 length: 14 residues. Germline trimming cut 6 bases from V and 5 bases from J; bases unmatched to any gene: 6. CDR3 in amino acids: CASSPGQGLDTQYF. The CDR3 DNA reads TGTGCCAGCAGCCCGGGACAGGGATTAGATACGCAGTATTTT.

The chain joins TRBV5-1 to TRBJ2-3; 12 nucleotides align to TRBD1. CDR1 and CDR2 from the germline V gene are SGHRS and YFSETQ. Trimming cost V 4 bases and J 7 bases; bases outside gene matches: 4. The CDR3 has 14 amino acids. CDR3 nucleotide sequence: TGCGCCAGCAGCGGGGGACAGGGGGCCTATACGCAGTATTTT. This encodes CASSGGQGAYTQYF.

J is TRBJ1-5 and V is TRBV5-1; D gene ambiguous. V was trimmed by 4 bases and J by 0 bases, leaving 11 bases between them. The CDR3 sequence is 15 residues long. The germline CDR1 and CDR2 sequences are SGHRS and YFSETQ. The CDR3: CASSRDGYSNQPQHF. Written as DNA, the CDR3 is TGCGCCAGCAGCCGCGACGGTTATAGCAATCAGCCCCAGCATTTT.

This chain joins TRBV7-9 and TRBJ2-7; 8 nucleotides agree with TRBD1. Germline CDR1 SEHNR, CDR2 FQNEAQ (reference sequence). V trimming: 3 bases; J trimming: 5 bases; junction bases outside the gene matches: 9. CDR3 size: 15 residues. The CDR3 reads CASSLGQGASDEQYF. DNA of the CDR3: TGTGCCAGCAGCTTGGGGCAGGGGGCTTCTGACGAGCAGTACTTC.

The CDR3 sequence: CASSPGMGVNQPQHF. CDR3 DNA sequence: TGCGCCAGCAGCCCAGGGATGGGGGTAAATCAGCCCCAGCATTTT. The chain recombines TRBV4-1 with TRBJ1-5, with a tentative D call TRBD1 (5 bases). V lost 4 bases to trimming and J lost 4 bases, with 14 bases between them. Germline CDR1 reads MGHRA; CDR2 reads YSYEKL. The CDR3 covers 15 residues.